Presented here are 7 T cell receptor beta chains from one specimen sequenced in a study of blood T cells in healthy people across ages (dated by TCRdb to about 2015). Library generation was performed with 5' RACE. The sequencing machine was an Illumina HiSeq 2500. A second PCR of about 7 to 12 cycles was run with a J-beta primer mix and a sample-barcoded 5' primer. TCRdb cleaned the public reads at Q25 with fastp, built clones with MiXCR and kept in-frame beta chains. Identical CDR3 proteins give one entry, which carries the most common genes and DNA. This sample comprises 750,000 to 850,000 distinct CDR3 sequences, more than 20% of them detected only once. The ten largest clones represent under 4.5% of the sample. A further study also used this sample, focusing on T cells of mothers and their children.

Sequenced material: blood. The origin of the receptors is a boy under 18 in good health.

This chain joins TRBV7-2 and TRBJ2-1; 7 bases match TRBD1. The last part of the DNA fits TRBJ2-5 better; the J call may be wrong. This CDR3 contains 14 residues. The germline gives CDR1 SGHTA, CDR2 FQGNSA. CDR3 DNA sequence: TGTGCCAGCAACCCCGACAGGGCGGCGGAGACCCAGTACTTC. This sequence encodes CASNPDRAAETQYF.

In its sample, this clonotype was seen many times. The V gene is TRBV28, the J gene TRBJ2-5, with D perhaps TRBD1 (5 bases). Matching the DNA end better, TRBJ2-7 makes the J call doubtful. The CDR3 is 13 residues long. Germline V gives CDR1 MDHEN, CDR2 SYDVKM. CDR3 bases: TGTGCCAGCAGTGGAACAGGCCCCTACGAGCAGTACTTC. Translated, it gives CASSGTGPYEQYF.

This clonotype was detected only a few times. The CDR3 is CASRRPGTFSYEQYF. CDR3 bases: TGTGCCAGCAGGCGTCCCGGGACGTTCTCCTACGAGCAGTACTTC. The rearrangement uses TRBV6-5 and TRBJ2-7; D tentatively fits TRBD1 or TRBD2 (5 bases each). The V and J ends lost 6 bases and 0 bases respectively, with 15 bases between them. Germline values: CDR1 MNHEY, CDR2 SVGAGI. The CDR3 sequence is 15 residues long.

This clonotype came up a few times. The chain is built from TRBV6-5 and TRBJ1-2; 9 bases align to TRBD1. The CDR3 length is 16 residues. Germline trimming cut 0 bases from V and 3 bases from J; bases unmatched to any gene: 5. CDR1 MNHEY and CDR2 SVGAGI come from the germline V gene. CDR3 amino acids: CASSYSKDRGDYGYTF. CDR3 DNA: TGTGCCAGCAGTTACTCGAAGGACAGGGGTGACTATGGCTACACCTTC.

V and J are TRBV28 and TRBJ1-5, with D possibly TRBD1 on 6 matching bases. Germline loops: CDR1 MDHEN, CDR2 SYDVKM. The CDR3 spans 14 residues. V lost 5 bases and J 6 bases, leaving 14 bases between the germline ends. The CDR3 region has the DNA TGTGCCAGCAGTCTCACGCAGGGGAGTCAGCCCCAGCATTTT. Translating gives CASSLTQGSQPQHF.

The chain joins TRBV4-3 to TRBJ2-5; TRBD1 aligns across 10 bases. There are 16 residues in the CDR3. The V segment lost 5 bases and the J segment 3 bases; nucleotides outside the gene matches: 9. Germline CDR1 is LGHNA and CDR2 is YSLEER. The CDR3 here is CASSITAGTGEETQYF. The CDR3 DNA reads TGCGCCAGCAGCATTACCGCCGGGACAGGGGAAGAGACCCAGTACTTC.

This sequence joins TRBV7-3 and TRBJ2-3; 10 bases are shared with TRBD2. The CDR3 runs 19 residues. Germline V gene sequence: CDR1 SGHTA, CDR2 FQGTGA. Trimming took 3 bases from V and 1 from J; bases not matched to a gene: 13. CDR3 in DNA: TGTGCCAGCAGCTTCTTAAGGGTCTGGGGGACTAGCGGCACAGATACGCAGTATTTT. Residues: CASSFLRVWGTSGTDTQYF. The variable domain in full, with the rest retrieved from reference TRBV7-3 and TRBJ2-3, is GAGVSQTPSNKVTEKGKYVELRCDPISGHTALYWYRQSLGQGPEFLIYFQGTGAADDSGLPNDRFFAVRPEGSVSTLKIQRTERGDSAVYLCASSFLRVWGTSGTDTQYFGPGTRLTVL.